This T cell receptor beta chain was captured by sequencing in a study of OX40 agonist ivuxolimab in advanced cancers. In the study overall: A male proportion of about 80% was recorded, with mean age roughly 62 years and range roughly 23 to 79.

Generated by immunoSEQ multiplex PCR, the TCRdb table keeps only in-frame clones and is missing some. This sample has about 26,000 clones, with 60% to 80% found just once. After removal of 1 base from V and 0 bases from J, the junction contained 9 bases not matched to a gene. The germline gives CDR1 MNHEY, CDR2 SMNVEV (reference sequence). This CDR3 contains 20 residues. Here the sequenced sample was CD4+ or CD8+ T cells sorted from blood, taken in a trial of the OX40 agonist ivuxolimab. The clonotype originates from an adult with an advanced solid tumor such as melanoma, head and neck, liver or kidney cancer. This chain uses TRBV27 with TRBJ2-1; TRBD2 aligns across 13 bases. The CDR3: CASSLYQPLAGGISYNEQFF. The CDR3, as DNA: TGTGCCAGCAGTTTATATCAGCCACTAGCGGGGGGGATCTCCTACAATGAGCAGTTCTTC.